The 18 T cell receptor beta chains below were found in one sample sequenced in a study of neurological immune-mediated disorders (dated by TCRdb to between 2017 and 2020). Library generation was performed with 5' RACE. Sequenced using an Illumina HiSeq 2500. Using fastp trimming at Q25 and MiXCR clonotype assembly, TCRdb reanalyzed the public sequencing data and kept in-frame beta chains. Identical CDR3 proteins give one entry, which carries the most common genes and DNA. The sample includes roughly 27,000 distinct CDR3 sequences, with approximately 2.7% observed a single time. The ten largest clones capture 2% to 2.5% of the sample. The sample comprised PBMCs. The receptors were gathered from a woman aged 45-59 years with multiple sclerosis.

This clonotype has a count of ten or more. This sequence joins TRBV6-2 or TRBV6-3 and TRBJ2-7; D not certain. The CDR3 extends over 13 amino acids. Between the trimmed V and J ends, which lost 2 bases and 2 bases, there was a span of 7 bases. Germline CDR1 and CDR2: MNHEY and SVGEGT. CDR3 in DNA: TGTGCCAGCAGTTACGGCAGAGCCTACGAGCAGTACTTC. This codes for CASSYGRAYEQYF.

This clonotype was counted ten times or more. The V gene is TRBV5-6, the J gene TRBJ2-1, with 12 nucleotides matching TRBD2. From germline, CDR1 is SGHDT and CDR2 YYEEEE. V lost 6 bases to trimming and J lost 12 bases; unmatched junction nucleotides: 10. The CDR3 has 14 residues. The CDR3 loop is CASNLGTSGSTQFF. The CDR3 nucleotides read TGTGCCAGCAACCTCGGGACTAGCGGGTCGACGCAGTTCTTC.

About this clonotype itself: No conserved phenylalanine or tryptophan ends this CDR3, so it is likely a read error. This chain joins TRBV3-1 and TRBJ2-5; D unresolved. Between the trimmed V and J ends, which lost 0 bases and 5 bases, there was a span of 16 bases. Germline CDR1 is LGHDT and CDR2 is YNNKEL (reference sequence). This CDR3 spans 16 amino acids. The CDR3 DNA is TGTGCCAGCAGCCAAGATTTGGCCACCTCCCGGGAGACCCAGTACAAC. Its translation: CASSQDLATSRETQYN.

The sample holds many counts of this clonotype. The chain carries TRBV7-2 and TRBJ2-5; possibly TRBD2 for D (6 bases). The germline gives CDR1 SGHTA, CDR2 FQGNSA. The CDR3 is 13 residues long. Trimming took off 5 bases at V and 2 bases at J, with 9 bases between the two ends. In DNA, the CDR3 is TGTGCCAGCAGCCCTAGCGTTCAAGAGACCCAGTACTTC. Its protein product is CASSPSVQETQYF.

This clonotype was seen at least ten times. The chain uses TRBV12-3 or TRBV12-4 and TRBJ2-2, with 12 positions matching TRBD2. The CDR3 loop spans 18 amino acids. Trimming at V came to 3 bases and at J to 7 bases, leaving 12 bases not matched to a gene. CDR3: CASSFVGQTSGGVGELFF. The CDR3 DNA sequence: TGTGCCAGCAGTTTTGTCGGTCAGACTAGCGGGGGCGTCGGGGAGCTGTTTTTT.

The table lists this clonotype with many counts. The gene calls are TRBV20-1 and TRBJ2-7, with 9 nucleotides matching TRBD1. Germline V gene data show CDR1 as DFQATT and CDR2 as SNEGSKA (reference sequence). The CDR3 covers 13 residues. Germline trimming cut 6 bases from V and 4 bases from J; bases unmatched to any gene: 7. The DNA of the CDR3 is TGCAGTGCCCGGGACAGGGTAACGTACGAGCAGTACTTC. Its translation is CSARDRVTYEQYF.

Concerning this clonotype itself: Likely a read error: the CDR3 ends without its conserved phenylalanine or tryptophan. The rearrangement uses TRBV10-3 and TRBJ2-1; D possibly corresponds to TRBD1 (6 bases). The V end was cut by 7 bases, the J end by 4 bases, with 17 bases between. Germline V CDR1 and CDR2: ENHRY, SYGVKD. The CDR3 spans 15 residues. CDR3 protein: CAIKGQGTAYNEQFN. DNA for the CDR3: TGTGCCATCAAGGGGCAGGGGACCGCATACAATGAGCAGTTCAAC.

This clonotype was observed many times. J is TRBJ2-3 and V is TRBV20-1, with 9 bases identical to TRBD2. Germline V gives CDR1 DFQATT, CDR2 SNEGSKA (reference sequence). The CDR3 is 17 residues long. Trimming removed 3 bases from V and 6 bases from J; junction bases left unmatched: 16. The CDR3 region has the DNA TGCAGTGCTAGTTTTCCCGTGGGCGGGAGGGCCGGGGATACGCAGTATTTT. Amino acids: CSASFPVGGRAGDTQYF.

This clonotype showed up just a few times. This chain uses TRBV27 with TRBJ1-1; TRBD1 matches 8 bases. The trim removed 5 bases at V and 5 bases at J, leaving 7 bases unmatched. This CDR3 has 14 residues. Germline V gene sequence: CDR1 MNHEY, CDR2 SMNVEV (reference sequence). CDR3 region: CASSPGQGRTEAFF. The CDR3 nucleotides are TGTGCCAGCAGTCCCGGACAGGGTCGGACTGAAGCTTTCTTT.

This clonotype showed up many times. The chain combines TRBV7-6 with TRBJ2-1; 9 bases align to TRBD2. After removal of 5 bases from V and 4 bases from J, the junction contained 6 bases not matched to a gene. CDR1 and CDR2 from the germline V gene are SGHVS and FNYEAQ. The CDR3 has 15 amino acids. The CDR3 DNA reads as TGTGCCAGCAGCCCAACTAGCGGGTCTTACAATGAGCAGTTCTTC. Translation: CASSPTSGSYNEQFF. Based on the CDR3 plus reference TRBV7-6 and TRBJ2-1, the full variable domain is GAGVSQSPRYKVTKRGQDVALRCDPISGHVSLYWYRQALGQGPEFLTYFNYEAQQDKSGLPNDRFSAERPEGSISTLTIQRTEQRDSAMYRCASSPTSGSYNEQFFGPGTRLTVL.

This clonotype was recorded many times. This sequence joins TRBV20-1 and TRBJ1-1, with a possible D match to TRBD1 (5 bases). Per germline, CDR1 DFQATT and CDR2 SNEGSKA (reference sequence). The CDR3 spans 11 residues. Trimming removed 4 bases from V and 9 bases from J, with 12 bases in between. CDR3 DNA sequence: TGCAGTGCTACCCCCGGGGGAAAAGCTTTCTTT. This encodes CSATPGGKAFF.

This clonotype showed up many times. The chain is built from TRBV28 and TRBJ2-5; TRBD1 aligns across 8 bases. From germline, CDR1 is MDHEN and CDR2 SYDVKM. The CDR3 has 12 residues. The V and J ends lost 3 bases and 7 bases, in that order; junction bases with no gene match: 1. CDR3: CASSLQGATQYF. The CDR3 bases are TGTGCCAGCAGTTTGCAGGGGGCGACCCAGTACTTC.

This chain links TRBV12-3 or TRBV12-4 with TRBJ1-1; no definite D call. V was clipped by 3 bases and J by 7 bases, with 12 bases between them. The CDR3 covers 13 residues. The DNA for the CDR3 is TGTGCCAGCAGTTTTGACCCATACTTTGAAGCTTTCTTT. It codes for CASSFDPYFEAFF.

This clonotype was seen repeatedly, ten times or more. The chain recombines TRBV4-3 with TRBJ1-5; 8 bases match TRBD1. Per germline, CDR1 LGHNA and CDR2 YSLEER. The V gene end was trimmed by 0 bases and the J gene end by 9 bases; junction bases not matched to a gene: 10. This CDR3 contains 16 residues. In nucleotides, the CDR3 is TGCGCCAGCAGCCAAGATGGGCAGGGGGCACGTCTGCCCCAGCATTTT. This gives the protein CASSQDGQGARLPQHF.

The sample holds many counts of this clonotype. The rearrangement links TRBV20-1 to TRBJ2-7; TRBD2 matches 9 bases. J gave up 4 bases and V 0 bases, and 10 bases lay outside the gene matches. Germline V CDR1 and CDR2: DFQATT, SNEGSKA (reference sequence). The CDR3 extends over 16 amino acids. DNA of the CDR3: TGCAGTGCTAGAGATATGCGCGGGAGGGGGTCATACGAGCAGTACTTC. Protein: CSARDMRGRGSYEQYF.

This clonotype was counted at least ten times. The chain's CDR3 is CAISKGDEQFF. In DNA form, the CDR3 reads TGTGCCATCAGTAAAGGTGATGAGCAGTTCTTC. V gene TRBV10-3 combines with J gene TRBJ2-1; D is uncertain. The CDR3 is 11 residues long. Germline CDR1 ENHRY, CDR2 SYGVKD. The V gene lost 5 bases and the J gene lost 8 bases, with 7 bases spanning the gap.

This clonotype occurred many times. One end of the junction fails to match germline, which may point to a read error. This chain links TRBV5-1 with TRBJ1-5; D is unclear. Germline V gene data show CDR1 as SGHRS and CDR2 as YFSETQ. The CDR3 is made up of 14 amino acids. CDR3 bases: TGCGCCAGCAGCTTGGACGCCGCTAATCAGCCCCAGAATTTT. It yields the protein CASSLDAANQPQNF.

The table lists this clonotype with a few counts. The V gene is TRBV4-2, the J gene TRBJ2-3, with 10 bases matching TRBD2. With 2 bases clipped from V and 1 base from J, the junction kept 3 bases outside the gene matches. CDR3 size: 16 residues. Germline values: CDR1 LGHNA, CDR2 YNFKEQ. CDR3 nucleotides: TGTGCCAGCAGCCAATTAGGGACTAGCGGCACAGATACGCAGTATTTT. Translated, it gives CASSQLGTSGTDTQYF.